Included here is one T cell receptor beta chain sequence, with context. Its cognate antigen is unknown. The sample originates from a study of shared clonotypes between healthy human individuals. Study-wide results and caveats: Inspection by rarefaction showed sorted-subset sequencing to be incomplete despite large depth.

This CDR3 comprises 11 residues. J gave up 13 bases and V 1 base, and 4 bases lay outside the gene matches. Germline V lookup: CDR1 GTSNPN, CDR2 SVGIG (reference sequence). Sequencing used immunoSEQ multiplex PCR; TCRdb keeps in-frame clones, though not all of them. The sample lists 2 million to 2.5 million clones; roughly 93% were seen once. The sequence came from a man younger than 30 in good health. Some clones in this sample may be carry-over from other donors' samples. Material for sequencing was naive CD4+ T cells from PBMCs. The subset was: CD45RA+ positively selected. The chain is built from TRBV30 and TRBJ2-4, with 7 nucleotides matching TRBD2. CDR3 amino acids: CAWSALREQYF. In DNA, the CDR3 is TGTGCCTGGAGTGCTTTGCGGGAGCAGTACTTC.